This record concerns one T cell receptor beta chain sequence. The target of this receptor is not known. The input lacks base qualities; no much larger clone sits a single base away. Whole blood was collected in K2EDTA tubes by collaborating institutions according to the institutions' own protocols. For TCRbeta analysis, collaborators shipped samples in one of three forms: frozen whole blood, isolated PBMCs, or DNA extracted from either of those sample types. These data come from a study of blood T cell repertoires in COVID-19 (dated by TCRdb to 2020 to 2022). Notes on the research overall: Samples from collaborators originated in the United States, Italy and Spain and spanned both the acute and convalescent phases of COVID-19. The prospective study material was composed of cDNA or gDNA derived from T cells, B-cell-depleted T cells, or PBMCs. The dataset comprised deeply sampled blood TCRbeta repertoires from subjects exposed to, actively infected with, or recovered from COVID-19. The repertoires were made available in a free public database intended to serve as a resource for research on the immune response to SARS-CoV-2. The samples were drawn from two sources: the first 160 participants of the ongoing ImmuneRACE study, and fewer than 1,500 subjects contributed by 6 global collaborators. Sample metadata almost always included a de-identified subject ID, COVID-19 status, age in years and sex. HLA class I and class II types, where available, came from metadata supplied by the sample provider rather than from assay-based typing. Results the study describes overall, beyond this receptor: How much clinical and demographic metadata was included differed by source and by participant, and the metadata was provided uncurated.

The immunoSEQ Assay, a bias-controlled multiplex PCR, was used to amplify TCRbeta CDR3 regions from genomic DNA. Per the authors' processing: Within the assay, amplification of reference gene primers was used to estimate how many nucleated cells each sample contained. To quantify the absolute abundance of each unique TCRbeta CDR3 rearrangement, sequence reads were collapsed and filtered. Productive Simpson clonality was computed per sample as the square root of Simpson's diversity index over productive rearrangements. TCRdb's version of the immuneACCESS table is confined to in-frame rearrangements and falls short of the full clone set. An unresolved V gene accounts for under half of the shortfall where checked; the remainder is of unknown origin. V and J calls and clone size follow that table, whereas D and trimming were derived from the DNA. The sample table contains roughly 35,000 clones; only one count was recorded for roughly 90% of them. Of the sample, 12% is held by the ten largest clones.

The CDR3 numbers 13 residues from cysteine through phenylalanine. Solely the CDR3 DNA is kept, with 39 bases framed from the first base. As encoded in the germline V gene, CDR1 is MNHEY while CDR2 is SVGAGI. For this chain, trimming is 1 base at the V end and 7 bases at the J end, and the number of junction bases without a gene match is 4. The sequence was obtained from a man in his 70s with acute or convalescent COVID-19. Sequenced material: peripheral blood. Recombination connected TRBV6-5 to TRBJ2-7; a stretch of 7 junction bases matches TRBD2. The CDR3 reads CASSYWEGREQYF. The sequenced DNA: TGTGCCAGCAGTTACTGGGAGGGACGGGAGCAGTACTTC.